One and the same sample provided the 10 T cell receptor beta chains below, sequenced in a study of beta chain features in type 1 diabetes. Expressed TCRB transcripts were sequenced because the isolated RNA had all been reverse transcribed beforehand. Generated by immunoSEQ multiplex PCR, the TCRdb table keeps only in-frame clones and is missing some. The sample holds 390,000 or so clones, 11% to 15% seen once. The source material was naive CD4+ T cells from blood. These receptors all stem from a man aged 30 to 45 in good health.

There are a few counts of this clone. The V gene is TRBV29-1, the J gene TRBJ2-2, with TRBD2 matching 10 bases. This CDR3 has 14 residues. The V and J ends lost 6 bases and 5 bases, in that order; junction bases with no gene match: 6. CDR1 and CDR2 from the germline V gene are SQVTM and ANQGSEA. CDR3 in DNA: TGCAGCGTCTCCGGGACTAGCGTGACCGGGGAGCTGTTTTTT. Translated, it gives CSVSGTSVTGELFF.

This clone turned up a few times. This sequence joins TRBV11-2 and TRBJ2-3; possibly TRBD2 for D (5 bases). The germline V and J ends were trimmed by 11 bases and 6 bases, with 9 bases remaining between them. Germline V gene lookup returns CDR1 SGHAT and CDR2 FQNNGV. CDR3 length: 10 residues. The CDR3 sequence: CADGIDTQYF. The CDR3 nucleotides are TGTGCCGACGGGATCGATACGCAGTATTTT. Filled out from reference TRBV11-2 and TRBJ2-3, the complete variable domain reads EAGVAQSPRYKIIEKRQSVAFWCNPISGHATLYWYQQILGQGPKLLIQFQNNGVVDDSQLPKDRFSAERLKGVDSTLKIQPAKLEDSAVYLCADGIDTQYFGPGTRLTVL.

Concerning this clone itself: Germline and junction disagree at one end, which may indicate a read error. The J gene is TRBJ2-5, the V gene TRBV10-3, with a weak D call TRBD1 (6 bases). The CDR3 spans 16 residues. The germline CDR1 and CDR2 sequences are ENHRY and SYGVKD. The CDR3 spells CASSDLVRGTKETQYF. CDR3 DNA sequence: TGTGCCAGCAGTGACCTCGTAAGGGGGACCAAAGAGACCCAGTACTTC.

The chain is built from TRBV7-2 and TRBJ1-5; D is uncertain. Deletions cut 5 bases from V and 1 base from J, with 12 bases between. Germline V gene data show CDR1 as SGHTA and CDR2 as FQGNSA. The CDR3 has 15 amino acids. CDR3 protein: CASSPGGFSNQPQHF. The CDR3 DNA reads TGTGCCAGCAGCCCCGGAGGGTTCAGCAATCAGCCCCAGCATTTT.

This clone was found a few times. V gene TRBV7-8 combines with J gene TRBJ2-1; D might be TRBD2 (6 bases). Germline V gene lookup returns CDR1 SGHVS and CDR2 FQNEAQ. The CDR3 extends over 17 amino acids. With 0 bases removed from V and 3 bases from J, the gap between germline ends came to 15 bases. The CDR3 here is CASSLAGGRMHYNEQFF. The CDR3 DNA is TGTGCCAGCAGCTTAGCGGGTGGGAGGATGCACTACAATGAGCAGTTCTTC.

This clone appeared a few times. CDR3 nucleotides: TGTGCCAGCAGCTTAGCTGGCCTAAGGACCTCCTACAATGAGCAGTTCTTC. It yields the protein CASSLAGLRTSYNEQFF. This sequence joins TRBV7-9 and TRBJ2-1; D call uncertain. The CDR3 is 17 amino acids. Trimming took off 0 bases at V and 0 bases at J, with 12 bases between the two ends. Looked up from germline, CDR1 is SEHNR and CDR2 is FQNEAQ (reference sequence). The full variable domain, in which reference TRBV7-9 and TRBJ2-1 provide the parts outside the CDR3, is DTGVSQNPRHKITKRGQNVTFRCDPISEHNRLYWYRQTLGQGPEFLTYFQNEAQLEKSRLLSDRFSAERPKGSFSTLEIQRTEQGDSAMYLCASSLAGLRTSYNEQFFGPGTRLTVL.

In this sample, this clone turned up a few times. The CDR3 nucleotides read TGCGCCAGCAGCCAAGATAGCTCCTATAATTCACCCCTCCACTTT. Translating gives CASSQDSSYNSPLHF. The rearrangement uses TRBV4-3 and TRBJ1-6; D not certain. CDR1 and CDR2 (germline): LGHNA, YSLEER. The CDR3 sequence is 15 residues long. Deletions cut 0 bases from V and 0 bases from J, with 3 bases between.

V usage is TRBV29-1 and J usage is TRBJ2-2; D might be TRBD2 (6 bases). The length of the CDR3 is 14 residues. Germline V gene sequence: CDR1 SQVTM, CDR2 ANQGSEA. V lost 3 bases, J lost 4 bases, and 12 bases lay in between. CDR3 coding DNA: TGCAGCGTTGAGGAGGGGTCGCCCACCGGGGAGCTGTTTTTT. Translating gives CSVEEGSPTGELFF.

The chain couples TRBV7-6 to TRBJ2-3, with a tentative D call TRBD2 (6 bases). Germline CDR1 SGHVS, CDR2 FNYEAQ. The CDR3 runs to 15 residues. The V end was cut by 5 bases, the J end by 0 bases, with 12 bases between. This CDR3 reads CASSPLGTSTDTQYF. CDR3 coding DNA: TGTGCCAGCAGCCCCCTCGGGACTAGCACAGATACGCAGTATTTT.

This clone was counted only a few times. The rearrangement links TRBV6-5 to TRBJ2-5; TRBD2 is a possible D gene (5 bases). This CDR3 region has 15 residues. The germline gives CDR1 MNHEY, CDR2 SVGAGI. Trimming shortened V by 0 bases and J by 4 bases, and 12 bases separated the two germline ends. DNA of the CDR3: TGTGCCAGCAGTTACTCGGGGAGTCTGGGAGAGACCCAGTACTTC. Its protein product is CASSYSGSLGETQYF.